Presented here are 23 T cell receptor beta chains from one specimen sequenced in a study of T cell responses to AZD1222 COVID-19 vaccine. Generated by immunoSEQ multiplex PCR, the TCRdb table keeps only in-frame clones and is missing some. The repertoire holds roughly 200,000 clones, with around 94% as singletons. The sample was peripheral blood, taken 28 days after the second dose of the MenACWY control vaccine. The receptors stem from an adult who received the MenACWY meningococcal vaccine as a control.

V is TRBV27 and J is TRBJ1-1, with D possibly TRBD1 on 5 matching bases. V gave up 7 bases and J gave up 3 bases, with 21 bases separating them. CDR1 and CDR2 from the germline V gene are MNHEY and SMNVEV (reference sequence). The CDR3 has 16 residues. The CDR3 DNA is TGTGCCAGCACCTCCCAAGGGGCCCGTTGGGACACTGAAGCTTTCTTT. Its translation: CASTSQGARWDTEAFF.

This chain links TRBV25-1 with TRBJ2-2; D is ambiguous. The CDR3 extends over 15 amino acids. Trimming shortened V by 4 bases and J by 4 bases, and 13 bases separated the two germline ends. Germline loops: CDR1 MGHDK, CDR2 SYGVNS. CDR3 loop: CASSALGRTTGELFF. DNA of the CDR3: TGTGCCAGCAGTGCCCTTGGCAGAACCACCGGGGAGCTGTTTTTT.

Only one count was recorded for this clone. The V call is TRBV5-6, the J call TRBJ2-6; D is unclear. The CDR3 is 18 residues long. The V end was cut by 7 bases, the J end by 0 bases, with 20 bases between. CDR1 is SGHDT and CDR2 is YYEEEE in the germline V gene. The CDR3 region has the DNA TGTGCCAGCCAAGGGAATGGCAGCCTGTTCTCTGGGGCCAACGTCCTGACTTTC. Its protein is CASQGNGSLFSGANVLTF. The full variable domain, rest sourced from reference TRBV5-6 and TRBJ2-6, is DAGVTQSPTHLIKTRGQQVTLRCSPKSGHDTVSWYQQALGQGPQFIFQYYEEEERQRGNFPDRFSGHQFPNYSSELNVNALLLGDSALYLCASQGNGSLFSGANVLTFGAGSRLTVL.

This sequence joins TRBV30 and TRBJ1-1; no firm D call. Germline V gene sequence: CDR1 GTSNPN, CDR2 SVGIG (reference sequence). V dropped 1 base and J dropped 4 bases, with 13 bases sitting between them. The CDR3 totals 14 residues. The CDR3 spells CAWSANQRVTEAFF. As DNA, the CDR3 is TGTGCCTGGAGTGCCAATCAGAGAGTCACTGAAGCTTTCTTT.

The J gene is TRBJ2-2, the V gene TRBV18, with 7 positions matching TRBD1. The CDR3 has 15 residues. V trimming: 3 bases; J trimming: 4 bases; junction bases outside the gene matches: 5. Germline CDR1 is KGHSH and CDR2 is LQKENI. The CDR3: CASSPYDRATGELFF. CDR3 in DNA: TGTGCCAGCTCACCCTACGACAGGGCCACCGGGGAGCTGTTTTTT.

The rearrangement uses TRBV20-1 and TRBJ2-5; possibly TRBD1 for D (6 bases). The germline V gene has CDR1 DFQATT and CDR2 SNEGSKA (reference sequence). The CDR3 runs to 11 residues. Trimming shortened V by 6 bases and J by 4 bases, and 9 bases separated the two germline ends. The CDR3 nucleotides read TGCAGTGCGCACAGGGTAGAGACCCAGTACTTC. Encoded protein: CSAHRVETQYF.

The V gene is TRBV3-1 (or the pseudogene TRBV3-2), the J gene TRBJ2-1; no definite D call. Trimming left V 1 base short and J 7 bases short, with 11 bases between. The length of the CDR3 is 14 residues. CDR1 is LGHDT, CDR2 YNNKEL, per germline (reference sequence). The CDR3 loop is CASSQVEGLNEQFF. The CDR3, as DNA: TGTGCCAGCAGCCAAGTCGAAGGGTTGAATGAGCAGTTCTTC.

The CDR3 spells CASSLLGGDHEQFF. The CDR3 coding sequence is TGTGCCAGCAGCTTACTCGGGGGGGACCATGAGCAGTTCTTC. V and J are TRBV7-9 and TRBJ2-1; 8 nucleotides align to TRBD2. In germline, CDR1 is SEHNR, CDR2 FQNEAQ (reference sequence). The CDR3 sequence is 14 residues long. With 2 bases clipped from V and 8 bases from J, the junction kept 5 bases outside the gene matches.

The chain uses TRBV23-1 and TRBJ2-2; maybe TRBD1 (7 bases). TRBV23-1 is identified as an open reading frame with a role that is uncertain. This CDR3 is built from 17 residues. Trimming removed 2 bases at V and 0 bases at J, with 13 bases between. The CDR3 DNA reads TGCGCCAGCAGTCAACCGCAGGGGGGATCGAACACCGGGGAGCTGTTTTTT. Residues: CASSQPQGGSNTGELFF.

The V call is TRBV12-5, the J call TRBJ1-2; TRBD1 is a possible D gene (5 bases). This CDR3 region has 14 residues. V was pared by 4 bases and J by 0 bases, with 9 bases between. Germline CDR1 is LGHNT and CDR2 is FRNRAP. CDR3 nucleotide sequence: TGTGCTAGTGGTTCGGGACTAGCTAACTATGGCTACACCTTC. Residues: CASGSGLANYGYTF.

V gene TRBV5-1 combines with J gene TRBJ2-7; D may correspond to TRBD1 or TRBD2 (6 bases each). This CDR3 region has 13 residues. V was cut by 6 bases and J by 5 bases, with 15 bases left in between. Germline assignment: CDR1 SGHRS and CDR2 YFSETQ. CDR3 nucleotide sequence: TGCGCCAGCACTTTACGGGGGCCAGACGAGCAGTACTTC. Amino acids: CASTLRGPDEQYF.

The J gene is TRBJ2-7, the V gene TRBV27; 7 nucleotides agree with TRBD1. This CDR3 spans 14 amino acids. CDR1 and CDR2 (germline): MNHEY, SMNVEV (reference sequence). V lost 5 bases, J lost 4 bases, and 8 bases stayed unmatched. CDR3 DNA: TGTGCCAGCAGTCAAGGGGACAGCCTTTACGAGCAGTACTTC. Translation gives CASSQGDSLYEQYF.

V usage is TRBV6-5 and J usage is TRBJ1-1; 7 nucleotides agree with TRBD1. Germline values: CDR1 MNHEY, CDR2 SVGAGI. Unmatched junction bases numbered 6, after V lost 7 bases and J lost 1 base. The CDR3 is made up of 14 amino acids. Written as DNA, the CDR3 is TGTGCCAGCAAAACCGGGACAGAGAACACTGAAGCTTTCTTT. Protein product: CASKTGTENTEAFF.

The rearrangement joins TRBV5-1 to TRBJ2-7; 9 nucleotides align to TRBD2. The CDR3 loop spans 15 amino acids. Germline CDR1 SGHRS, CDR2 YFSETQ. V was clipped by 0 bases and J by 5 bases; unmatched bases: 6. The CDR3 DNA reads as TGCGCCAGCAGCTTGGCCGGGGCTAGCGGGGACGAGCAGTACTTC. Amino acid sequence: CASSLAGASGDEQYF.

J is TRBJ1-3 and V is TRBV30, with D hard to call. The CDR3 is made up of 14 amino acids. The V gene lost 3 bases and the J gene lost 0 bases, with 9 bases spanning the gap. The germline V gene has CDR1 GTSNPN and CDR2 SVGIG (reference sequence). For the CDR3, the DNA is TGTGCCTGGAGGAGCGGCAACTCTGGAAACACCATATATTTT. Its translation: CAWRSGNSGNTIYF.

The genes are TRBV27 and TRBJ2-7, with D perhaps being TRBD1 or TRBD2 (6 bases each). Per the germline V gene, CDR1 is MNHEY and CDR2 is SMNVEV (reference sequence). The V end was cut by 0 bases, the J end by 4 bases, with 10 bases between. The CDR3 spans 14 residues. DNA for the CDR3: TGTGCCAGCAGTTTATCACGGGGGCCGTACGAGCAGTACTTC. Translated: CASSLSRGPYEQYF.

This chain links TRBV5-8 with TRBJ1-3, with D perhaps TRBD1 (6 bases). Germline V CDR1 and CDR2: SGHTS, YDEGEE. The CDR3 runs to 17 residues. V dropped 4 bases and J dropped 0 bases, with 17 bases sitting between them. CDR3 in DNA: TGTGCCAGCAGCCGTCCCCTCATACAGGGCTCTGGAAACACCATATATTTT. Encoded protein: CASSRPLIQGSGNTIYF. Filled out from reference TRBV5-8 and TRBJ1-3, the complete variable domain reads EAGVTQSPTHLIKTRGQQATLRCSPISGHTSVYWYQQALGLGLQFLLWYDEGEERNRGNFPPRFSGRQFPNYSSELNVNALELEDSALYLCASSRPLIQGSGNTIYFGEGSWLTVV.

This clone was counted a single time. The chain is built from TRBV12-3 or TRBV12-4 and TRBJ2-7; 8 bases align to TRBD1. The CDR3 is made up of 13 amino acids. J was trimmed by 4 bases and V by 5 bases; bases with no gene match: 4. The CDR3 loop is CASSRQGLYEQYF. The CDR3 DNA follows: TGTGCCAGCAGTCGACAGGGGTTATACGAGCAGTACTTC.

CDR3 DNA sequence: TGTGCCACCACAGGGTACAGCTCCTACGAGCAGTACTTC. Residues: CATTGYSSYEQYF. The chain is built from TRBV6-5 and TRBJ2-7, with D possibly matching TRBD1 (6 bases). Germline V gene data show CDR1 as MNHEY and CDR2 as SVGAGI. Trimming stripped 10 bases from V and 0 bases from J, with 13 bases between. The CDR3 consists of 13 residues.

The chain carries TRBV24-1 and TRBJ2-5, with a possible D match to TRBD1 (6 bases). Trimming took off 9 bases at V and 4 bases at J, with 14 bases between the two ends. Per the germline V gene, CDR1 is KGHDR and CDR2 is SFDVKD. CDR3 size: 13 residues. CDR3 bases: TGTGCCACCGCGAGGGGGTTAGGAGAGACCCAGTACTTC. Translated, it gives CATARGLGETQYF.

The V gene is TRBV27, the J gene TRBJ2-5; a possible D gene is TRBD2 (5 bases). With 6 bases removed from V and 3 bases from J, the gap between germline ends came to 14 bases. Per the germline V gene, CDR1 is MNHEY and CDR2 is SMNVEV (reference sequence). This CDR3 spans 14 amino acids. CDR3 bases: TGTGCCAGCAGAGGCCGAGGGCGGGAAGAGACCCAGTACTTC. This sequence encodes CASRGRGREETQYF.

V usage is TRBV3-1 (or the pseudogene TRBV3-2) and J usage is TRBJ2-1, with a weak D call TRBD1 (5 bases). The CDR3 spans 12 residues. From germline, CDR1 is LGHDT and CDR2 YNNKEL (reference sequence). The V and J ends lost 2 bases and 12 bases respectively, with 11 bases between them. The CDR3 region has the DNA TGTGCCAGCAGCCAATGGCAGGGAAGGCAGTTCTTC. Protein: CASSQWQGRQFF.

The J gene is TRBJ2-1, the V gene TRBV19, with a weak D call TRBD2 (6 bases). CDR3 length equals 14 residues. Trimming left V 1 base short and J 7 bases short, with 11 bases between. Germline V lookup: CDR1 LNHDA, CDR2 SQIVND (reference sequence). For the CDR3, the DNA is TGTGCCAGTAGTATAGTGCTAGCGATGAATGAGCAGTTCTTC. This sequence encodes CASSIVLAMNEQFF.